This T cell receptor (beta chain) was profiled in a study of siplizumab effects on memory and regulatory T cells. Study findings and constraints: Alloreactive sequences whose origin lay in unstimulated CD4+ memory cells were significantly reduced by siplizumab. Naive T cells were seen as more diverse than memory cells and as major alloresponse contributors. There were only a minor fraction of alloreactive clones that mapped to unstimulated subsets.

Every sample had approximately 10^5 of its TCR templates assayed. Data came from immunoSEQ multiplex PCR; TCRdb stores just in-frame clones and leaves some out. Of over 85,000 clones detected, 93% appear once; the ten largest clones hold 5.5% to 7.5%. With regard to this clone: Its antigen is unknown.

Per germline, CDR1 MDHEN and CDR2 SYDVKM. Deletions cut 4 bases from V and 7 bases from J, with 11 bases between. The CDR3 totals 13 residues. The rearrangement joins TRBV28 to TRBJ1-5; possible D gene TRBD1, 6 bases. The sequence was collected from a human donor in good health. The sequenced sample was CD8+ T cells sorted from blood. The CDR3 bases are TGTGCCAGCAGTTCGGGGGCGAGGCAGCCCCAGCATTTT. As protein: CASSSGARQPQHF.